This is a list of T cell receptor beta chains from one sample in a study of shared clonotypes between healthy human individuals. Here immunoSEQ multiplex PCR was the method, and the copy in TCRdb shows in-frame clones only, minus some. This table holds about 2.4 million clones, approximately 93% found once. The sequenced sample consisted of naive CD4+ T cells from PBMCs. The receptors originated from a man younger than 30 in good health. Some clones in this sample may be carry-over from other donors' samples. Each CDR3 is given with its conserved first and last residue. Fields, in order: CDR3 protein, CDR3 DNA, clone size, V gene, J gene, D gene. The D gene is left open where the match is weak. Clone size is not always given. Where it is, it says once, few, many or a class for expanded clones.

CASSLGVNEQYF	TGTGCCAGCAGCTTGGGCGTAAACGAGCAGTACTTC	-	TRBV5-4	TRBJ2-7	-
CASSLQEVDTQYF	TGTGCCAGTTCACTCCAGGAGGTAGATACGCAGTATTTT	-	TRBV18	TRBJ2-3	-
CASSVQAGVQETQYF	TGTGCCAGCAGCGTTCAAGCGGGGGTCCAAGAGACCCAGTACTTC	-	TRBV9	TRBJ2-5	TRBD2
CASSPPGLAVSRGSNEQFF	TGTGCCAGCAGCCCCCCTGGGCTAGCGGTGAGTCGGGGCTCCAATGAGCAGTTCTTC	once	TRBV6-4	TRBJ2-1	TRBD2
CASRLSGRGDTQYF	TGTGCCAGCAGGCTAAGCGGGAGAGGAGATACGCAGTATTTT	-	TRBV6-6	TRBJ2-3	TRBD2
CASSVPGQGLETQYF	TGTGCCAGTAGTGTCCCGGGACAGGGGTTGGAGACCCAGTACTTC	-	TRBV19	TRBJ2-5	TRBD1
CASSEGGVHSYEQYF	TGTGCCAGCAGTGAAGGGGGGGTCCATTCCTACGAGCAGTACTTC	-	TRBV2	TRBJ2-7	-
CAQSKQGTYEQYF	TGTGCCCAATCGAAGCAGGGAACCTACGAGCAGTACTTC	-	TRBV2	TRBJ2-7	-
CATRSRTGDGELFF	TGTGCCACCAGGTCCAGGACAGGGGACGGGGAGCTGTTTTTT	-	TRBV15	TRBJ2-2	TRBD1
CASSRDELATQYF	TGTGCCAGCAGCAGAGACGAGTTGGCGACCCAGTACTTC	once	TRBV5-4	TRBJ2-5	-
CATRVSGANVLTF	TGTGCCACACGGGTCTCTGGGGCCAACGTCCTGACTTTC	-	TRBV6-1	TRBJ2-6	-
CASSLGDRGRSPLHF	TGTGCCAGCAGTTTAGGGGACAGGGGAAGATCACCCCTCCACTTT	-	TRBV28	TRBJ1-6	TRBD1
CASSSSPLANTGELFF	TGCGCCAGCAGCTCTTCCCCGTTGGCGAACACCGGGGAGCTGTTTTTT	-	TRBV5-1	TRBJ2-2	-
CASKARTYNEQFF	TGCGCCAGTAAAGCGCGGACCTACAATGAGCAGTTCTTC	-	TRBV5-1	TRBJ2-1	-
CASSLDRGPTLAKNIQYF	TGTGCCAGCAGCCTTGACAGGGGGCCAACGCTAGCCAAAAACATTCAGTACTTC	-	TRBV7-9	TRBJ2-4	TRBD1
CASSLAGTGSEKLFF	TGTGCCAGCAGCTTGGCCGGGACAGGGAGTGAAAAACTGTTTTTT	-	TRBV5-6	TRBJ1-4	TRBD1
CASERTGASYEQYF	TGTGCCAGCGAGAGGACAGGCGCCTCCTACGAGCAGTACTTC	-	TRBV7-9	TRBJ2-7	TRBD1
CASSPRRATNEKLFF	TGTGCCAGCAGTCCCCGACGGGCAACTAATGAAAAACTGTTTTTT	-	TRBV6-1	TRBJ1-4	-
CASSPPGSYNEQFF	TGTGCCAGCTCACCACCGGGCTCCTACAATGAGCAGTTCTTC	-	TRBV18	TRBJ2-1	-
CASSSPGRRYEQYF	TGCGCCAGCAGCTCCCCCGGGAGGCGGTACGAGCAGTACTTC	once	TRBV5-1	TRBJ2-7	TRBD2
CASSPSGLASNEQFF	TGCGCCAGCAGCCCCTCGGGACTAGCGAGTAATGAGCAGTTCTTC	-	TRBV5-1	TRBJ2-1	TRBD2
CASSLRLAGEADTQYF	TGTGCCAGCAGCCTTCGACTAGCGGGAGAAGCAGATACGCAGTATTTT	-	TRBV14	TRBJ2-3	TRBD2
CASIPEIRQGAEAFF	TGTGCCAGCATTCCGGAGATCCGGCAGGGGGCTGAGGCTTTCTTT	-	TRBV7-8	TRBJ1-1	TRBD1
CASSKEGTPTYEQYF	TGTGCCAGCAGCAAAGAGGGGACACCCACCTACGAGCAGTACTTC	-	TRBV14	TRBJ2-7	-
CASVFSAYEQYF	TGTGCCAGCGTCTTCTCGGCCTACGAGCAGTACTTC	-	TRBV6-1	TRBJ2-7	-